These 14 T cell receptor beta chains share one sample of origin, sequenced in a study of beta chain features in type 1 diabetes. Study-level results: Type 1 diabetes patients showed a moderate but significant shortening of TCRB CDR3s in all four CD4+ subsets.

Every bit of the isolated RNA underwent reverse transcription, so sequencing read expressed TCRB transcripts. Clones were sequenced by immunoSEQ multiplex PCR, and TCRdb holds only the in-frame ones, with some missing. The table shows about 340,000 clones, with over 7% occurring only once. These TCRs are of unknown antigen specificity. Sequencing was done on a sample of central memory CD4+ T cells from blood. The source of these receptors is a man under 40 with type 1 diabetes.

For this clone: A much larger clone differs from this one at a single base, so this may be a read error. The V and J genes are TRBV29-1 and TRBJ2-7; tentative D call: TRBD1 (6 bases). The V gene's germline CDR1 is SQVTM and CDR2 ANQGSEA. This CDR3 has 12 residues. V dropped 4 bases and J dropped 6 bases, with 13 bases sitting between them. CDR3 amino acids: CSVGAGAREQYF. The CDR3, as DNA: TGCAGCGTTGGGGCAGGGGCCCGCGAGCAGTACTTC.

This clone has at least ten counts. The genes are TRBV5-6 and TRBJ1-5; D is perhaps TRBD1 (5 bases). The V end lost 4 bases, the J end lost 1 base, and 12 bases lay between the germline ends. The CDR3 length is 15 residues. Germline CDR1 is SGHDT and CDR2 is YYEEEE. The CDR3 DNA is TGTGCCAGCAGCCCCTGGGGGACGAGCAATCAGCCCCAGCATTTT. Amino acids: CASSPWGTSNQPQHF.

This chain connects TRBV7-2 to TRBJ2-7; a weak D match, TRBD1 (5 bases). The V gene lost 0 bases and the J gene lost 2 bases, with 8 bases spanning the gap. Per the germline V gene, CDR1 is SGHTA and CDR2 is FQGNSA. CDR3 length equals 14 residues. DNA for the CDR3: TGTGCCAGCAGCTTAGCCCCAGGGACCTACGAGCAGTACTTC. As protein: CASSLAPGTYEQYF.

The chain joins TRBV30 to TRBJ2-7; D gene ambiguous. Germline-derived CDR1 and CDR2 are GTSNPN and SVGIG (reference sequence). The V and J ends lost 3 bases and 0 bases respectively, with 6 bases between them. The CDR3 is 12 amino acids. CDR3 bases: TGTGCCTGGAGGACGGTCTCCTACGAGCAGTACTTC. As protein: CAWRTVSYEQYF.

There are a few counts of this clone. V is TRBV18 and J is TRBJ2-4; possible D gene TRBD1, 5 bases. The ends were cut back, 2 bases at V and 8 bases at J, with 10 bases in the middle. Looked up from germline, CDR1 is KGHSH and CDR2 is LQKENI. This CDR3 has 13 amino acids. CDR3 sequence reads: CASSPNRLDIQYF. The CDR3 nucleotides read TGTGCCAGCTCACCAAACAGGTTGGACATTCAGTACTTC.

The V call is TRBV2, the J call TRBJ1-1; TRBD1 agrees at 9 bases. CDR3 size: 15 residues. The germline CDR1 and CDR2 sequences are SNHLY and FYNNEI. Unmatched junction bases numbered 10, after V lost 6 bases and J lost 5 bases. CDR3 bases: TGTGCCAGCAGCCCCCGACAGGGGGTAAGGACTGAAGCTTTCTTT. This gives the protein CASSPRQGVRTEAFF.

This clone was seen more than once but under ten times. The chain recombines TRBV5-1 with TRBJ2-5, with unresolved D. This CDR3 spans 15 amino acids. The V end lost 2 bases, the J end lost 3 bases, and 14 bases lay between the germline ends. The germline V gene has CDR1 SGHRS and CDR2 YFSETQ. The CDR3 DNA follows: TGCGCCAGCAGCTTCTTCGGACGTGGGGAAGAGACCCAGTACTTC. Protein: CASSFFGRGEETQYF. The complete variable domain, with remaining parts taken from reference TRBV5-1 and TRBJ2-5, reads KAGVTQTPRYLIKTRGQQVTLSCSPISGHRSVSWYQQTPGQGLQFLFEYFSETQRNKGNFPGRFSGRQFSNSRSEMNVSTLELGDSALYLCASSFFGRGEETQYFGPGTRLLVL.

The chain links TRBV4-3 to TRBJ2-5, with 8 positions matching TRBD2. Trimming took 0 bases from V and 7 from J; bases not matched to a gene: 7. The length of the CDR3 is 15 residues. The germline CDR1 and CDR2 sequences are LGHNA and YSLEER. The CDR3 spells CASSQDQRGTSTQYF. The CDR3 DNA follows: TGCGCCAGCAGCCAAGATCAGCGGGGGACGTCGACCCAGTACTTC.

The chain recombines TRBV5-6 with TRBJ1-6; D gene ambiguous. There are 15 residues in the CDR3. Germline V gene lookup returns CDR1 SGHDT and CDR2 YYEEEE. Trimming stripped 4 bases from V and 2 bases from J, with 10 bases between. CDR3 nucleotide sequence: TGTGCCAGCAGCCCGGGCGGACCCTATAATTCACCCCTCCACTTT. Translated: CASSPGGPYNSPLHF.

The chain couples TRBV9 to TRBJ1-3, with 8 bases that match TRBD1. The CDR3 is 17 residues long. CDR1 is SGDLS, CDR2 YYNGEE, per germline. The V and J ends lost 4 bases and 0 bases, in that order; junction bases with no gene match: 9. This chain's CDR3 is CASSTSTGAISGNTIYF. The CDR3 bases are TGTGCCAGCAGCACCTCGACAGGGGCCATCTCTGGAAACACCATATATTTT.

There are many counts of this clone. This chain links TRBV6-7 with TRBJ1-2; D unresolved. TRBV6-7 is classed as an ORF, of uncertain function. The CDR3 has 14 residues. V was trimmed by 5 bases and J by 6 bases, leaving 16 bases between them. CDR3 DNA: TGTGCCAGCAGTCCATCCCCCCCTTGGCATGGCTACACCTTC. It is translated as CASSPSPPWHGYTF.

V is TRBV14 and J is TRBJ2-5; weak D call: TRBD1 (5 bases). The ends were cut back, 5 bases at V and 5 bases at J, with 18 bases in the middle. This CDR3 is 15 amino acids long. Germline assignment: CDR1 SGHDN and CDR2 FVKESK. CDR3 coding DNA: TGTGCCAGCAGCACCCAACCCCAGGGCTGGGAGACCCAGTACTTC. It yields the protein CASSTQPQGWETQYF.

The rearrangement joins TRBV11-2 to TRBJ1-2; a weak D match, TRBD1 (5 bases). The CDR3 spans 13 residues. Germline V gene sequence: CDR1 SGHAT, CDR2 FQNNGV. The V end lost 5 bases, the J end lost 5 bases, and 12 bases lay between the germline ends. The CDR3 DNA sequence: TGTGCCAGCAGCGACAGTGGAGGATATGGCTACACCTTC. It yields the protein CASSDSGGYGYTF. The full variable domain, its missing parts supplied by reference TRBV11-2 and TRBJ1-2, is EAGVAQSPRYKIIEKRQSVAFWCNPISGHATLYWYQQILGQGPKLLIQFQNNGVVDDSQLPKDRFSAERLKGVDSTLKIQPAKLEDSAVYLCASSDSGGYGYTFGSGTRLTVV.

This chain uses TRBV6-5 with TRBJ1-5; D call uncertain. The ends were cut back, 3 bases at V and 1 base at J, with 10 bases in the middle. CDR1 MNHEY and CDR2 SVGAGI come from the germline V gene. CDR3 length equals 15 residues. The CDR3 nucleotides are TGTGCCAGCAGTTATCGGGAAGACAGCAATCAGCCCCAGCATTTT. It specifies CASSYREDSNQPQHF.